The count of the clone carrying this TCR beta chain is one. The data are from a study of blood T cell repertoires in COVID-19. The CDR3 has 17 residues. Germline V gene lookup returns CDR1 LGHDT and CDR2 YNNKEL (reference sequence). The V gene lost 4 bases and the J gene lost 1 base, with 19 bases spanning the gap. Profiling relied on immunoSEQ multiplex PCR, and the TCRdb table lists in-frame clones only, not all of them. The sample consists of approximately 100,000 clones, 88% of them appearing once. Specimen: peripheral blood. This TCR was recovered from a human donor in a cohort sampled during active COVID-19. The chain has TRBV3-1 (or the pseudogene TRBV3-2) and TRBJ1-1; D call uncertain. The CDR3 loop reads CASSPRRAGWWNTEAFF. CDR3 coding DNA: TGTGCCAGCAGCCCGCGGAGGGCCGGTTGGTGGAACACTGAAGCTTTCTTT.